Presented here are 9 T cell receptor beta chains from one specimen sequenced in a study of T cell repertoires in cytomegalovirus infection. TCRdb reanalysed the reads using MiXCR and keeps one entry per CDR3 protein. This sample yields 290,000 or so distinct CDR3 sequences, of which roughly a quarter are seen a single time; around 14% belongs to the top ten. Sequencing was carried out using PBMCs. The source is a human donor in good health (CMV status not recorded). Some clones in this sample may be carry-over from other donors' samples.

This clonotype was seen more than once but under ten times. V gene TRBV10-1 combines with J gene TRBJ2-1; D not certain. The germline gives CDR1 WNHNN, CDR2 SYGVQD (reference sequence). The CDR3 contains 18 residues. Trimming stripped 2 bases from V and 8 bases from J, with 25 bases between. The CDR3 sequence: CASSELPIGSFNGDEQFF. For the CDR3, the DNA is TGCGCCAGCAGTGAGCTGCCTATCGGGTCCTTCAATGGCGATGAGCAGTTCTTC.

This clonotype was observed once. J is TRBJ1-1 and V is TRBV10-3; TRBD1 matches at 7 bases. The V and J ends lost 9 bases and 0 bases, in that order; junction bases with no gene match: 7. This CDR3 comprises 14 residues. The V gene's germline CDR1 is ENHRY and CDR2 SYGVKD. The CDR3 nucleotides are TGTGCCATTGGACAGGCGTTGGTGAACACTGAAGCTTTCTTT. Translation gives CAIGQALVNTEAFF.

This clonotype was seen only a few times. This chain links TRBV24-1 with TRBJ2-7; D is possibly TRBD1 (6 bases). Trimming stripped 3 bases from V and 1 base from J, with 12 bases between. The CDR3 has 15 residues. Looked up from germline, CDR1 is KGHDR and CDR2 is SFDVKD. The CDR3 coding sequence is TGTGCCACCAGTGATCCCGAAGGACAGTCCTACGAGCAGTACTTC. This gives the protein CATSDPEGQSYEQYF.

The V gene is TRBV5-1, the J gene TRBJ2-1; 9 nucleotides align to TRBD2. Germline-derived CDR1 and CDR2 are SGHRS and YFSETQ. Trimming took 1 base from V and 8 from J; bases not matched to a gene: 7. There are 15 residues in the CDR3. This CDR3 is CASSLRRGGADEQFF. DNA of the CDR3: TGCGCCAGCAGCTTGCGGCGGGGGGGGGCGGATGAGCAGTTCTTC. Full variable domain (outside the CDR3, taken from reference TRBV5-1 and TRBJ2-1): KAGVTQTPRYLIKTRGQQVTLSCSPISGHRSVSWYQQTPGQGLQFLFEYFSETQRNKGNFPGRFSGRQFSNSRSEMNVSTLELGDSALYLCASSLRRGGADEQFFGPGTRLTVL.

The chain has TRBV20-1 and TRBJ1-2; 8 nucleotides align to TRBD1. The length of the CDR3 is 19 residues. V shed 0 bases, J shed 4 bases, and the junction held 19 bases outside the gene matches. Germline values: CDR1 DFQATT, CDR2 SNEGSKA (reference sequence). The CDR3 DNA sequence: TGCAGTGCTAGAGATCTAAGGGGAGTCGGGCAGGGGGCAACCTATGGCTACACCTTC. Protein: CSARDLRGVGQGATYGYTF.

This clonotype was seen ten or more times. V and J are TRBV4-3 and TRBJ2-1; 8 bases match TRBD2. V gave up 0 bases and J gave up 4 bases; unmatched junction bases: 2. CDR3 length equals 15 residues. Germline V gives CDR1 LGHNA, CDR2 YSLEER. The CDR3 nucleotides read TGCGCCAGCAGCCAAGATACGGGAGGGTACAATGAGCAGTTCTTC. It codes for CASSQDTGGYNEQFF.

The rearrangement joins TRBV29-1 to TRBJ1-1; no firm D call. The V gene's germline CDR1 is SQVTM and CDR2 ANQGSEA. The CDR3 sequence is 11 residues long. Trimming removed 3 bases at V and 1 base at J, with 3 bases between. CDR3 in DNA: TGCAGCGTTGACGGGAACACTGAAGCTTTCTTT. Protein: CSVDGNTEAFF.

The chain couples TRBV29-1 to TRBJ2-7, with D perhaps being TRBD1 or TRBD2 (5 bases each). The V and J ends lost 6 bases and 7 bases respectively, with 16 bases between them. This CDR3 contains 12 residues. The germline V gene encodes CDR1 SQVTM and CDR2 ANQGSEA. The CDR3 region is CSVPGPRSEQYF. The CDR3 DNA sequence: TGCAGCGTCCCGGGACCTAGGAGTGAGCAGTACTTC.

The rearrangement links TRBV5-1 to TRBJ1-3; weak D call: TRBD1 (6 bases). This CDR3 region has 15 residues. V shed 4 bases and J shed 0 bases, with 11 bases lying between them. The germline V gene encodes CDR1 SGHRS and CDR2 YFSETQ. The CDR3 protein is CASSARDNSGNTIYF. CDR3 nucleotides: TGCGCCAGCAGCGCAAGGGACAACTCTGGAAACACCATATATTTT.